The rows below give T cell receptor beta chains drawn from one sample of a study of blood T cell repertoires in COVID-19. Sequencing used immunoSEQ multiplex PCR; TCRdb keeps in-frame clones, though not all of them. The table includes roughly 200,000 clones, around four fifths detected once. Sequencing used peripheral blood. Every receptor here comes from an elderly woman with active or convalescent COVID-19. The CDR3 runs from the conserved cysteine through the conserved F or W. A D gene is named only where the DNA matches it firmly. A clone size is listed for some rows: how often the clone was seen (once, few, many), or a class if it is expanded.

v_gene: TRBV27; abundance: .; j_gene: TRBJ2-1; d_gene: .; CDR3nt: TGTGCCAGCAGTTCCCTCCAGGCAGACAATGAGCAGTTCTTC; CDR3aa: CASSSLQADNEQFF
v_gene: TRBV28; abundance: .; j_gene: TRBJ2-5; d_gene: TRBD2; CDR3nt: TGTGCCAGCAGTATCTCCGGGACTAGGACCCAGTACTTC; CDR3aa: CASSISGTRTQYF
v_gene: TRBV7-2; abundance: once; j_gene: TRBJ1-4; d_gene: .; CDR3nt: TGTGCCAGCAGCTTAGTTGCATCTAAAACAACAGAACTGTTTTTT; CDR3aa: CASSLVASKTTELFF
v_gene: TRBV30; abundance: few; j_gene: TRBJ1-5; d_gene: .; CDR3nt: TGTGCCTGGAGTACAGTGGATAGCAATCAGCCCCAGCATTTT; CDR3aa: CAWSTVDSNQPQHF
v_gene: TRBV12-3/TRBV12-4; abundance: .; j_gene: TRBJ2-7; d_gene: .; CDR3nt: TGTGCCAGCAGTGGGGCGTACGAGCAGTACTTC; CDR3aa: CASSGAYEQYF
v_gene: TRBV7-9; abundance: .; j_gene: TRBJ1-1; d_gene: .; CDR3nt: TGTGCCAGCAGCTTACTGCAGGGATGGGAAACTGAAGCTTTCTTT; CDR3aa: CASSLLQGWETEAFF
v_gene: TRBV5-1; abundance: .; j_gene: TRBJ2-5; d_gene: .; CDR3nt: TGCGCCAGCAGCCCCTCTCTCGACAGGGAGACCCAGTACTTC; CDR3aa: CASSPSLDRETQYF
v_gene: TRBV7-7; abundance: .; j_gene: TRBJ2-5; d_gene: TRBD2; CDR3nt: TGTGCCAGCAGCTTAGGGCTTAGCGGGCTCCAAGAGACCCAGTACTTC; CDR3aa: CASSLGLSGLQETQYF
v_gene: TRBV5-1; abundance: .; j_gene: TRBJ1-3; d_gene: .; CDR3nt: TGCGCCAGCAGCTTTACAGAACCTCCTGGAAACACCATATATTTT; CDR3aa: CASSFTEPPGNTIYF
v_gene: TRBV5-6; abundance: .; j_gene: TRBJ2-1; d_gene: TRBD1; CDR3nt: TGTGCCAGCAGCTTTATGGGACAGGCCTACAATGAGCAGTTCTTC; CDR3aa: CASSFMGQAYNEQFF
v_gene: TRBV7-2; abundance: .; j_gene: TRBJ2-1; d_gene: .; CDR3nt: TGTGCCAGCAGCTTAGTTCGCCGGGAGCAGTTCTTC; CDR3aa: CASSLVRREQFF
v_gene: TRBV7-2; abundance: .; j_gene: TRBJ2-7; d_gene: .; CDR3nt: TGTGCCAGCGGAGGGGGCCGGGGCGGAGGCCACGAGCAGTACTTC; CDR3aa: CASGGGRGGGHEQYF
v_gene: TRBV3-1/TRBV3-2; abundance: .; j_gene: TRBJ2-3; d_gene: .; CDR3nt: TGTGCCAGCAGCCCTAGCGAAATTAGCACAGATACGCAGTATTTT; CDR3aa: CASSPSEISTDTQYF
v_gene: TRBV7-8; abundance: few; j_gene: TRBJ1-2; d_gene: TRBD1; CDR3nt: TGTGCCAGCAGCCCGGACAGGGGCTATGGCTACACCTTC; CDR3aa: CASSPDRGYGYTF
v_gene: TRBV7-9; abundance: .; j_gene: TRBJ1-2; d_gene: .; CDR3nt: TGTGCCAGCAGCCAAATACGGGGTAGGGCTAACTATGGCTACACCTTC; CDR3aa: CASSQIRGRANYGYTF